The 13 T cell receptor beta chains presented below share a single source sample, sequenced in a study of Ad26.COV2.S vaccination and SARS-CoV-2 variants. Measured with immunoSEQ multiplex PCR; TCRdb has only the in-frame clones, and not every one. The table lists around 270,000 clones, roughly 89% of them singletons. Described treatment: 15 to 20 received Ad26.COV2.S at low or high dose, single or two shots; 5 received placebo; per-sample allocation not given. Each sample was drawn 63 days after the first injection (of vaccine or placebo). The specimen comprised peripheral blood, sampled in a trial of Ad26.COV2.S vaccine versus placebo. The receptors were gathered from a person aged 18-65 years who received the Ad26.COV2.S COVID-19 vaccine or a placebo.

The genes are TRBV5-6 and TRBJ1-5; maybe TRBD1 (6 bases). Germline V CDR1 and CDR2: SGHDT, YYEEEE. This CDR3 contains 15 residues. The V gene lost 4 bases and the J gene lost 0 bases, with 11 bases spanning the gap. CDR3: CASSHRGHSNQPQHF. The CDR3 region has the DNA TGTGCCAGCAGCCACCGGGGGCATAGCAATCAGCCCCAGCATTTT.

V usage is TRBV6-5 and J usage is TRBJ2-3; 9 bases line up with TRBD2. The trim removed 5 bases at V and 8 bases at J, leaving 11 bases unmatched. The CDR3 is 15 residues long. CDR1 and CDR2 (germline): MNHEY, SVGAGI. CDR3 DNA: TGTGCCAGCAGTCCCCGCGGGAGGGCCTTGGGTACGCAGTATTTT. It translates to CASSPRGRALGTQYF.

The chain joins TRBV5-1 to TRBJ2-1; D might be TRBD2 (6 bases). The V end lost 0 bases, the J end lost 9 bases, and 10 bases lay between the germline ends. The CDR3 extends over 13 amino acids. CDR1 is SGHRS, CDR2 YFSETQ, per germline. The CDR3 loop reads CASSLAGRSEQFF. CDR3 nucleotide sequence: TGCGCCAGCAGCTTGGCCGGGAGAAGTGAGCAGTTCTTC.

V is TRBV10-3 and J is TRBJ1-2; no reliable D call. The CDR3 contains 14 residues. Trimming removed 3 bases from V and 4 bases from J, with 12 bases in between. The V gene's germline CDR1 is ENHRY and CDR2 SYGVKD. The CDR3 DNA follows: TGTGCCATCAGTGAAGGCATCCTACCCTATGGCTACACCTTC. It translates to CAISEGILPYGYTF.

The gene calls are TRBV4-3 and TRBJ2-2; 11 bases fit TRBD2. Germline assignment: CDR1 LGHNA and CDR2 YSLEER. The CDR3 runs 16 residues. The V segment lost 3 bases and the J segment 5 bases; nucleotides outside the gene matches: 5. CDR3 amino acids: CASSQELAGVTGELFF. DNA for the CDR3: TGCGCCAGCAGCCAGGAACTAGCGGGAGTAACCGGGGAGCTGTTTTTT.

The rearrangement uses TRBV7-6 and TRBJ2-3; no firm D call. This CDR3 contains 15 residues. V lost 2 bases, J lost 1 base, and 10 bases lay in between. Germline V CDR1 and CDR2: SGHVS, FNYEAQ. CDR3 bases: TGTGCCAGCAGCTTACGTCTTGGCGGCACAGATACGCAGTATTTT. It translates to CASSLRLGGTDTQYF.

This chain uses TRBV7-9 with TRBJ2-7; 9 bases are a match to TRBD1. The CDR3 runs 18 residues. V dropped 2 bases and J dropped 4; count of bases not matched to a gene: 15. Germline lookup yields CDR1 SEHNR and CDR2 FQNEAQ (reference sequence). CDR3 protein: CASSLKRTGTGPIYEQYF. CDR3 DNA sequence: TGTGCCAGCAGCTTAAAGAGGACAGGGACAGGGCCTATTTACGAGCAGTACTTC. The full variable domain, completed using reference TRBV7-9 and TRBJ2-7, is DTGVSQNPRHKITKRGQNVTFRCDPISEHNRLYWYRQTLGQGPEFLTYFQNEAQLEKSRLLSDRFSAERPKGSFSTLEIQRTEQGDSAMYLCASSLKRTGTGPIYEQYFGPGTRLTVT.

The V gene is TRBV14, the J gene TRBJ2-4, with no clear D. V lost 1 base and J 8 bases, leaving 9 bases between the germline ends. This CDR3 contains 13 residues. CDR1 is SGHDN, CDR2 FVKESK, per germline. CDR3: CASSQGVVDIQYF. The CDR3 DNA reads TGTGCCAGCAGCCAAGGAGTAGTGGACATTCAGTACTTC.

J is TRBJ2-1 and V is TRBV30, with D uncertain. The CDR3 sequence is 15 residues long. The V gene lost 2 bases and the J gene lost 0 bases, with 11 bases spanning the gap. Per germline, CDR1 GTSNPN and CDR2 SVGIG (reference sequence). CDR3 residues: CAWSPSGSSYNEQFF. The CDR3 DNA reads TGTGCCTGGAGTCCGTCTGGCAGCTCCTACAATGAGCAGTTCTTC.

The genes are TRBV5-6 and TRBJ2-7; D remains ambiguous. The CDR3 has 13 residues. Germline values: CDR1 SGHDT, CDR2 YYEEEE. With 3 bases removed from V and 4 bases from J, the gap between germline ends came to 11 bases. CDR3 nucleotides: TGTGCCAGCAGCTCAACGGTCCTTTACGAGCAGTACGTC. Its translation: CASSSTVLYEQYV.

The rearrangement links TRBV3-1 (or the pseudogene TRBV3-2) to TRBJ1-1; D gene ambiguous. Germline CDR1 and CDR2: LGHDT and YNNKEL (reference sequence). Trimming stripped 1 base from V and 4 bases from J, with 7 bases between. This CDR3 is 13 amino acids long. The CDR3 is CASSQGRSTEAFF. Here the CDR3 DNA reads TGTGCCAGCAGCCAAGGGAGAAGCACTGAAGCTTTCTTT.

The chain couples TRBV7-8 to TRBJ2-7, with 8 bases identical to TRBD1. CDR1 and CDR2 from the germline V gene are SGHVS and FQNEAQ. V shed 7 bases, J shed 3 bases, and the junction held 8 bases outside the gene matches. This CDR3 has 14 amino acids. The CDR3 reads CASTSTGGHYEQYV. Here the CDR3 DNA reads TGTGCCAGCACAAGCACAGGGGGACACTACGAGCAGTACGTC.

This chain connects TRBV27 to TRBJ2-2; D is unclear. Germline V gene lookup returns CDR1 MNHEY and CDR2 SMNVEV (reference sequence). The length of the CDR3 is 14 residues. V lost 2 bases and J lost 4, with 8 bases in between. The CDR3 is CASSLRARTGELFF. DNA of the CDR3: TGTGCCAGCAGTTTAAGGGCCCGCACCGGGGAGCTGTTTTTT.